This TCR beta chain comes out of a study of cytomegalovirus exposure and HLA in healthy donors. Study-level results: Most TCRs appeared rarely, but some public TCRs recurred in many donors. Reports described diagnosis of cytomegalovirus status by the classifier as highly specific and sensitive. Associated with cytomegalovirus, according to the listing, were around 170 TCR beta chains.

Trimming pared 4 bases from V and 0 bases from J, leaving 15 bases between. Per the germline V gene, CDR1 is SGHDN and CDR2 is FVKESK. The CDR3 covers 17 residues. Only in-frame clones appear in the TCRdb table, and some are missing; sequencing was by immunoSEQ multiplex PCR. Here the sample spans 150,000 to 200,000 clones, 84% being singletons. As concerns this clone: Its antigen is unknown.

V usage is TRBV14 and J usage is TRBJ2-2; D is unclear. Sample: PBMCs. The TCR originated in a man aged 30 to 39 in good health and CMV-seropositive. The CDR3 DNA sequence: TGTGCCAGCAGCCCGAGCGTGACCACAACGAACACCGGGGAGCTGTTTTTT. Translated: CASSPSVTTTNTGELFF.